The clone carrying this T cell receptor beta chain was seen at least ten times. Its antigen is as yet unknown. As the method for making TCR beta libraries, quantitative 5'-RACE with molecular barcodes was used. TCRdb re-called the 5' RACE reads through MiXCR, storing one row per CDR3 protein. This sample yields 200,000 to 250,000 distinct CDR3 sequences, of which about 10% are seen a single time; less than 8% belongs to the top ten. The sample is drawn from a study of CD8 T cells in ankylosing spondylitis. V lost 6 bases and J lost 2; bases outside the gene matches: 7. CDR1 and CDR2 from the germline V gene are SQVTM and ANQGSEA. The CDR3 length is 15 residues. Notes on the study in general: According to the report, clones linked to the disease were significantly enriched in matched synovial fluid samples taken from ankylosing spondylitis patients. The study identified a TCR beta motif of under ten highly homologous variants that appeared characteristic of ankylosing spondylitis blood.

The receptor's source is a male donor with ankylosing spondylitis or in good health (not recorded which). The J gene is TRBJ1-2, the V gene TRBV29-1; 12 bases are a match to TRBD1. Sequencing input: blood, either unsorted or a sorted T cell fraction (not recorded which). CDR3 region: CSVALGTGGNYGYTF. In nucleotides, the CDR3 is TGCAGCGTGGCCCTTGGGACAGGGGGCAACTATGGCTACACCTTC.